A selection of T cell receptor beta chains follows, all from one sample in a study of PD-L1 blockade in urothelial cancer. TCRdb keeps only in-frame clones here, not all; method: immunoSEQ multiplex PCR. This sample has roughly 44,000 clones, with roughly 78% found just once. Sequences were derived from PBMCs, sampled around atezolizumab (anti-PD-L1) treatment. These receptors were taken from a man in his 70s with urothelial cancer. The CDR3 runs from the conserved cysteine through the conserved F or W. The D gene is left open where the match is weak. Only some rows state a clone size, as once, few, many or a class for expanded clones.

j_call cdr3_length clone_size v_call d_call cdr3_nt cdr3_aa
TRBJ2-1 15 - TRBV5-1 TRBD2 TGCGCCAGCAGGGAGGTTACTACCGGGGGGAATGAGCAGTTCTTC CASREVTTGGNEQFF
TRBJ1-1 15 few TRBV14 TRBD1 TGTGCCAGCAGCCAACAACAGGGGGAGGGCACTGAAGCTTTCTTT CASSQQQGEGTEAFF
TRBJ2-1 12 - TRBV28 - TGTGCCAGCGGCTTGCGGAAGGATGAGCAGTTCTTC CASGLRKDEQFF
TRBJ1-4 13 - TRBV19 - TGTGCCAGTGCGGCGGGGGTGCGAGAAAAACTGTTTTTT CASAAGVREKLFF
TRBJ1-2 15 - TRBV5-1 TRBD1 TGCGCCAGCAGCTCAAGGACAGGGGGTACGAATGGCTACACCTTC CASSSRTGGTNGYTF
TRBJ2-5 14 - TRBV7-6 TRBD2 TGTGCCAGCAGCCAGGGGACTAGCTACGGGACCCAGTACTTC CASSQGTSYGTQYF
TRBJ1-5 16 - TRBV4-1 - TGCGCCAGCAGCCAAAGGGACAACCTGTCCAATCAGCCCCAGCATTTT CASSQRDNLSNQPQHF
TRBJ2-2 14 once TRBV5-6 - TGTGCCAGCAGCTCAAGGCAGGGGACCGGGGAGCTGTTTTTT CASSSRQGTGELFF
TRBJ1-1 15 - TRBV7-2 - TGTGCCAGCAGCTTGGACCAGGCCGGGGGCACTGAAGCTTTCTTT CASSLDQAGGTEAFF
TRBJ2-1 16 - TRBV7-2 TRBD2 TGTGCCAGCAGCTTAAGAGCGGGAAGCTCCTACAATGAGCAGTTCTTC CASSLRAGSSYNEQFF
TRBJ1-1 14 - TRBV7-3 - TGTGCCAGCAGCCCAGGGGTGAAGGGCACTGAAGCTTTCTTT CASSPGVKGTEAFF
TRBJ2-5 16 - TRBV9 TRBD2 TGTGCCAGCAGCCCCGGGACTAGCGGGTCCCAAGAGACCCAGTACTTC CASSPGTSGSQETQYF
TRBJ1-1 14 - TRBV6-6 - TGTGCCAGCAGTTACTCAGCACAGTACACTGAAGCTTTCTTT CASSYSAQYTEAFF
TRBJ2-3 14 - TRBV5-8 - TGTGCCAGCAGCTTCACCGGGAATCGCGATACGCAGTATTTT CASSFTGNRDTQYF
TRBJ1-2 15 once TRBV25-1 TRBD1 TGTGCCACCTCCGACAGGGGGCTATCGGGCTATGGCTACACCTTC CATSDRGLSGYGYTF
TRBJ1-5 18 - TRBV28 TRBD1 TGTGCCAGCAGTGATAGGACAGGGCCTTCTTCGATCAATCAGCCCCAGCATTTT CASSDRTGPSSINQPQHF
TRBJ2-2 15 - TRBV27 - TGTGCCAGCAGTCGTCTTTTTCGGGGCACCGGGGAGCTGTTTTTT CASSRLFRGTGELFF
TRBJ2-2 18 - TRBV7-2 TRBD2 TGTGCCAGCAGCTTAGGTCTCACTAGCGGGGGGCGATCCGGGGAGCTGTTTTTT CASSLGLTSGGRSGELFF
TRBJ2-1 14 few TRBV27 TRBD2 TGTGCCAGCAAGGGTTTAGCGGGGGTGGATGAGCAGTTCTTC CASKGLAGVDEQFF
TRBJ2-5 14 - TRBV5-1 - TGCGCCAGCAGCTTGGATACGGGATGGGAGACCCAGTACTTC CASSLDTGWETQYF
TRBJ2-7 14 once TRBV9 TRBD1 TGTGCCAGCAGCCCCAGGGGGTCCACCTACGAGCAGTACTTC CASSPRGSTYEQYF
TRBJ1-6 15 - TRBV6-5 - TGTGCCAGCAGTTACGCACAGGGAAGATTTTCACCCCTCCACTTT CASSYAQGRFSPLHF
TRBJ1-1 12 - TRBV5-4 - TGTGCCAGCAGCTTAGCGAACACTGAAGCTTTCTTT CASSLANTEAFF
TRBJ2-2 14 - TRBV7-3 - TGTGCCAGCAGCTTTAGCGGTGGCACCGGGGAGCTGTTTTTT CASSFSGGTGELFF
TRBJ1-1 13 few TRBV6-1 - TGTGCCAGCAGTGCCTTACAGGGAACTGAAGCTTTCTTT CASSALQGTEAFF
TRBJ2-1 17 - TRBV5-6 TRBD2 TGTGCCAGCAGCTTGGGTCCTAGCGGGAGGGCCTTTCCTGAGCAGTTCTTC CASSLGPSGRAFPEQFF
TRBJ2-7 14 - TRBV5-6 TRBD1 TGTGCCAGCAGCTTCGGACAGGGGATCTACGAGCAGTACTTC CASSFGQGIYEQYF
TRBJ1-6 17 - TRBV5-5 - TGTGCCAGCAGCTTGGCTCCAGGGCGCGCGGACTACTCACCCCTCCACTTT CASSLAPGRADYSPLHF
TRBJ1-2 15 - TRBV5-6 TRBD1 TGTGCCACCTCACCCGGGGACAGGGTGAACTATGGCTACACCTTC CATSPGDRVNYGYTF
TRBJ1-4 14 - TRBV7-9 - TGTGCCAGCAGTCCGGGGGCGGGAGATGAAAAACTGTTTTTT CASSPGAGDEKLFF
TRBJ1-5 20 - TRBV19 - TGTGCCAGTAGTATAGATCAAGGCAGGGGTGGGGGTTTTCGCAATCAGCCCCAGCATTTT CASSIDQGRGGGFRNQPQHF
TRBJ1-1 14 - TRBV18 - TGTGCCAGCTCACCAGAGGTGAGGGGGACTGAAGCTTTCTTT CASSPEVRGTEAFF
TRBJ1-1 14 - TRBV6-6 - TGTGCCAGCAGAAACGACAAGCTGAACACTGAAGCTTTCTTT CASRNDKLNTEAFF
TRBJ1-5 14 medium-sized TRBV28 - TGTGCCAGCATCCAATGGAACAGTCATCAGCCCCAGCATTTT CASIQWNSHQPQHF
TRBJ1-2 13 - TRBV7-3 TRBD1 TGTGCCAGCAGCTTGACAGGGGTTGATGGCTACACCTTC CASSLTGVDGYTF
TRBJ1-2 12 - TRBV6-6 - TGTGCCAGCAGCCAACAGGGCGATGGCTACACCTTC CASSQQGDGYTF
TRBJ1-1 12 - TRBV5-4 - TGTGCCAGCAGCTTGGATAGGGCGGGAGCTTTCTTT CASSLDRAGAFF
TRBJ1-2 14 - TRBV5-4 - TGTGCCAGCAGCTTTAATGGAGGAAGTTCTGGCTACACCTTC CASSFNGGSSGYTF
TRBJ1-2 14 - TRBV2 TRBD1 TGTGCCAGCAAGGGACAGCGGAATTTCTATGGCTACACCTTC CASKGQRNFYGYTF
TRBJ1-1 12 - TRBV7-6 - TGTGCCAGCCGGACAGAGAACACTGAAGCTTTCTTT CASRTENTEAFF
TRBJ2-1 15 - TRBV9 - TGTGCCAGCAGCTTCGACCCCCGGGGGTACAATGAGCAGTTCTTC CASSFDPRGYNEQFF
TRBJ2-7 15 - TRBV10-1 TRBD2 TGCGCCAGCAGTGAAAAGCGGGAGGCCGCCTACGAGCAGTACTTC CASSEKREAAYEQYF
TRBJ2-2 15 - TRBV6-1 TRBD1 TGTGCCAGCAGTGAGGAGACAGGGGCCACCGGGGAGCTGTTTTTT CASSEETGATGELFF
TRBJ1-2 13 - TRBV10-3 TRBD1 TGTGCCATCAGCTGGGACAGTAACTATGGCTACACCTTC CAISWDSNYGYTF
TRBJ1-4 18 - TRBV5-1 - TGCGCCAGCAGCATAGGGACTCTCTCAAACCCCGGACATGAAAAACTGTTTTTT CASSIGTLSNPGHEKLFF
TRBJ1-1 12 - TRBV6-5 - TGTGCCAGCAGGGACGGGGAGCGAGGAGCTTTCTTT CASRDGERGAFF
TRBJ2-1 20 - TRBV2 TRBD1 TGTGCCAGCAGTGTCGGGACAGGGGACCCACAACCCCAATACTACAATGAGCAGTTCTTC CASSVGTGDPQPQYYNEQFF
TRBJ2-5 16 - TRBV4-2 TRBD1 TGTGCCAGCAGCCTGGGGACAAGGGGGCGTCAAGAGACCCAGTACTTC CASSLGTRGRQETQYF
TRBJ1-5 14 - TRBV28 TRBD1 TGTGCCAGCAGTCGCGGGACAGGGGCCCAGCCCCAGCATTTT CASSRGTGAQPQHF
TRBJ2-1 12 - TRBV10-3 - TGTGCCATCAGCGCCGGCGGTAATGAGCAGTTCTTC CAISAGGNEQFF
TRBJ1-2 15 - TRBV9 TRBD1 TGTGCCAGCAGCGTGGAGACAGGGCCTAACTATGGCTACACCTTC CASSVETGPNYGYTF
TRBJ2-1 16 - TRBV4-1 TRBD2 TGCGCCAGCAGCCGGCGACTAGCGGGAGATCCCAATGAGCAGTTCTTC CASSRRLAGDPNEQFF
TRBJ2-2 15 - TRBV11-3 TRBD2 TGTGCCAGCAGAAGCGGGAGGGCGAACACCGGGGAGCTGTTTTTT CASRSGRANTGELFF
TRBJ1-5 15 - TRBV7-9 - TGTGCCAGCAGCCCCGGGAGGTATAGCAATCAGCCCCAGCATTTT CASSPGRYSNQPQHF
TRBJ1-3 17 - TRBV19 - TGTGCCAGTAGTATACCTCGGACGGACTTCTCTGGAAACACCATATATTTT CASSIPRTDFSGNTIYF
TRBJ2-1 12 - TRBV19 - TGTGCCAGTAGTCCCCAGGGGAGTGAGCAGTTCTTC CASSPQGSEQFF
TRBJ1-2 16 - TRBV4-3 - TGCGCCAGCAGCCAAGAGGCGGACAGACCGACCTATGGCTACACCTTC CASSQEADRPTYGYTF
TRBJ2-7 13 once TRBV10-3 TRBD1 TGTGCCATCATGGACAGGGTGGGCTACGAGCAGTACTTC CAIMDRVGYEQYF
TRBJ2-7 14 - TRBV6-5 - TGTGCCAGCAGTTACAAGGCAGGGTGGTACGAGCAGTACTTC CASSYKAGWYEQYF